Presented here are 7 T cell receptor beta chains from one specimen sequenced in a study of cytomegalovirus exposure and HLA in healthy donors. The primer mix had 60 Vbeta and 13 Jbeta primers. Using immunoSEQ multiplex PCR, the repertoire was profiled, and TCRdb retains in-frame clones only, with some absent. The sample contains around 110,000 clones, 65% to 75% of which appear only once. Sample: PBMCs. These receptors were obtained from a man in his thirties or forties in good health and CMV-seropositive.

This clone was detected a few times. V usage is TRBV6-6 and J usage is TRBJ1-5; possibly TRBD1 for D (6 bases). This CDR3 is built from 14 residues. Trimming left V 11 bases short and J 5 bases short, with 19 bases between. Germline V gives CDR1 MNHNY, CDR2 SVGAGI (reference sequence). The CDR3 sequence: CAAWGPDPDQPQHF. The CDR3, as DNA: TGTGCCGCCTGGGGGCCGGATCCGGATCAGCCCCAGCATTTT.

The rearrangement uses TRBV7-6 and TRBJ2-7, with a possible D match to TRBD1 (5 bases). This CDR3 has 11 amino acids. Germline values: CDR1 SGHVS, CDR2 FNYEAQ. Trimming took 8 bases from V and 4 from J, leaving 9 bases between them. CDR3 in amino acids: CASQGEYEQYF. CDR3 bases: TGTGCCAGCCAAGGGGAATACGAGCAGTACTTC.

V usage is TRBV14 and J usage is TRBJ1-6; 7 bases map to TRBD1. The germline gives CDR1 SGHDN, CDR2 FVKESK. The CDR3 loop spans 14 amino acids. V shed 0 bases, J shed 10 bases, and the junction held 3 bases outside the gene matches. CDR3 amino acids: CASSQEGGQSPLHF. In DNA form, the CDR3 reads TGTGCCAGCAGCCAAGAGGGGGGACAGTCACCCCTCCACTTT.

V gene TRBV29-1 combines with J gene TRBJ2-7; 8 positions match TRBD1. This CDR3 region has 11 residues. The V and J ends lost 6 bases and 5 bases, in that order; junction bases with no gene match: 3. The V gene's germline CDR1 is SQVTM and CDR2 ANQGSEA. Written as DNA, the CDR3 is TGCAGCGTGGGGACAGGAAACGAGCAGTACTTC. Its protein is CSVGTGNEQYF.

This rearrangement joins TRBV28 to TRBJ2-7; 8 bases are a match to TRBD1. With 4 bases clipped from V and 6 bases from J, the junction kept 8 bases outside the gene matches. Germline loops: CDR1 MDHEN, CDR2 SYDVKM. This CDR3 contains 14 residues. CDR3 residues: CASSWWQGATEQYF. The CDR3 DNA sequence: TGTGCCAGCAGTTGGTGGCAGGGGGCGACCGAGCAGTACTTC.

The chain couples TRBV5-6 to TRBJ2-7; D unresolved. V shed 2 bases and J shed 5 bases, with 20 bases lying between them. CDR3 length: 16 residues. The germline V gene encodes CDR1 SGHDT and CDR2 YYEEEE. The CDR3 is CASSFLTPRQPDEQYF. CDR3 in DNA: TGTGCCAGCAGCTTCCTTACCCCGAGGCAACCGGACGAGCAGTACTTC. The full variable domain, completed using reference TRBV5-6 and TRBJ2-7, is DAGVTQSPTHLIKTRGQQVTLRCSPKSGHDTVSWYQQALGQGPQFIFQYYEEEERQRGNFPDRFSGHQFPNYSSELNVNALLLGDSALYLCASSFLTPRQPDEQYFGPGTRLTVT.

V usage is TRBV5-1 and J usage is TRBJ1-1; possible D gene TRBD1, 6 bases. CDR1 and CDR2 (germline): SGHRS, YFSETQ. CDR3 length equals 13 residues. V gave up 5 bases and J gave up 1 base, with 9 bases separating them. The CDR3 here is CASRQGRNTEAFF. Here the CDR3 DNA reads TGCGCCAGCAGACAGGGTCGGAACACTGAAGCTTTCTTT.